This is a list of T cell receptor beta chains from one sample in a study of response to subunit inactivated influenza vaccine. TCRdb fed the RT-PCR reads into MiXCR, producing one record per CDR3 protein. This sample has a few hundred thousand distinct CDR3 sequences, with 21% found just once. This specimen consisted of PBMCs from blood, obtained approximately 20 months after vaccination. All receptors come from a man aged 50 to 69 who received an inactivated influenza vaccine. Each CDR3 is given with its conserved first and last residue. The order of the fields is J gene, CDR3 length, V gene, D gene, clone size, CDR3 DNA, CDR3 protein. A D gene is named only where the DNA matches it firmly. Some rows mark clone size as missing; the rest say once, few, many or name a class of expanded clone.

j_gene: TRBJ1-4
len: 16
v_gene: TRBV5-1
d_gene: TRBD1
abundance: NA
CDR3nt: TGCGCCAGCAGCCGGGACAGGGCCCTTCCTAATGAAAAACTGTTTTTT
CDR3aa: CASSRDRALPNEKLFF

j_gene: TRBJ1-1
len: 11
v_gene: TRBV15
d_gene: NA
abundance: few
CDR3nt: TGTGCCACCAGCAGATGGGGAGAAGCTTTCTTT
CDR3aa: CATSRWGEAFF

j_gene: TRBJ1-5
len: 14
v_gene: TRBV27
d_gene: NA
abundance: many
CDR3nt: TGTGCCAGCAGGAGCTGGCAGGGGTATCAGCCCCAGCATTTT
CDR3aa: CASRSWQGYQPQHF

j_gene: TRBJ1-1
len: 12
v_gene: TRBV29-1
d_gene: TRBD1
abundance: few
CDR3nt: TGCAGCGTAGACGGACAGGGGGTTGAAGCTTTCTTT
CDR3aa: CSVDGQGVEAFF

j_gene: TRBJ1-2
len: 15
v_gene: TRBV5-1
d_gene: TRBD1
abundance: many
CDR3nt: TGCGCCAGCAGCTCGCGGACAGGGGCTAACTATGGCTACACCTTC
CDR3aa: CASSSRTGANYGYTF

j_gene: TRBJ2-1
len: 13
v_gene: TRBV6-2/TRBV6-3
d_gene: TRBD2
abundance: few
CDR3nt: TGTGCCAGCTCCGGGACTATGTTCTATGAGCAGTTCTTC
CDR3aa: CASSGTMFYEQFF

j_gene: TRBJ1-4
len: 16
v_gene: TRBV15
d_gene: TRBD1
abundance: once
CDR3nt: TGTGCCACCAGCAGAGCCCCCGGGACAGGGGATGAAAAACTGTTTTTT
CDR3aa: CATSRAPGTGDEKLFF

j_gene: TRBJ1-5
len: 15
v_gene: TRBV28
d_gene: TRBD1
abundance: many
CDR3nt: TGTGCCAGCAGTTTAGGGACAGATCGCAATCAGCCCCAGCATTTT
CDR3aa: CASSLGTDRNQPQHF

j_gene: TRBJ1-5
len: 16
v_gene: TRBV6-1
d_gene: NA
abundance: NA
CDR3nt: TGTGCCAGCAGTGAAGCGCTGGGGATGAGATATCAGCCCCAGCATTTT
CDR3aa: CASSEALGMRYQPQHF

j_gene: TRBJ1-5
len: 13
v_gene: TRBV3-1
d_gene: NA
abundance: many
CDR3nt: TGTGCCAGCAGCCAGCAGAGAGGCCAGCCCCAGCATTTT
CDR3aa: CASSQQRGQPQHF

j_gene: TRBJ1-1
len: 16
v_gene: TRBV4-2
d_gene: NA
abundance: few
CDR3nt: TGTGCCAGCAGCCAAGACGCGCGGGGGGGGTACACTGAAGCTTTCTTT
CDR3aa: CASSQDARGGYTEAFF

j_gene: TRBJ1-5
len: 16
v_gene: TRBV6-1
d_gene: NA
abundance: once
CDR3nt: TGTGCCAGCGCAAAAGGGGATGGGGGCTCCCATCAGCCCCAGCATTTT
CDR3aa: CASAKGDGGSHQPQHF

j_gene: TRBJ2-2
len: 11
v_gene: TRBV10-3
d_gene: NA
abundance: NA
CDR3nt: TGTGCCATCAGGGGCGCCGGGGAGCTGTTTTTT
CDR3aa: CAIRGAGELFF

j_gene: TRBJ1-4
len: 15
v_gene: TRBV7-2
d_gene: NA
abundance: few
CDR3nt: TGTGCCAGCAGCTTAGCGCTAGGGGGTCGGGAAAAACTGTTTTTT
CDR3aa: CASSLALGGREKLFF